This TCR beta chain was sequenced during a study of T cell responses to AZD1222 COVID-19 vaccine. Study-level findings and limits: Females made up more of the donors, who were largely white British, and clonal diversity may have come out too low. Seropositive at baseline were only 5 to 7 AZD1222 recipients.

Some second doses came at about 4 weeks and others at about 12 weeks; these were pooled. The CDR3 is made up of 14 amino acids. Germline V gene sequence: CDR1 MRHNA, CDR2 SNTAGT. The ends lost 4 bases at V and 13 bases at J; junction bases unmatched: 7. Only in-frame clones appear in the TCRdb table, and some are missing; sequencing was by immunoSEQ multiplex PCR. The top ten hold approximately 4.8% of the sample, which has roughly 110,000 clones, around nine tenths seen once. Remarks on this clone: What it recognizes is unknown.

This TCR was sampled from an adult who received the AZD1222 COVID-19 vaccine. The chain carries TRBV6-4 and TRBJ2-1, with 13 bases aligning to TRBD2. The sample was peripheral blood, taken 28 days after the second AZD1222 dose. DNA for the CDR3: TGTGCCAGCAGTGTTGGTACTAGCGGGAGGGCCCAGTTCTTC. Translation: CASSVGTSGRAQFF.